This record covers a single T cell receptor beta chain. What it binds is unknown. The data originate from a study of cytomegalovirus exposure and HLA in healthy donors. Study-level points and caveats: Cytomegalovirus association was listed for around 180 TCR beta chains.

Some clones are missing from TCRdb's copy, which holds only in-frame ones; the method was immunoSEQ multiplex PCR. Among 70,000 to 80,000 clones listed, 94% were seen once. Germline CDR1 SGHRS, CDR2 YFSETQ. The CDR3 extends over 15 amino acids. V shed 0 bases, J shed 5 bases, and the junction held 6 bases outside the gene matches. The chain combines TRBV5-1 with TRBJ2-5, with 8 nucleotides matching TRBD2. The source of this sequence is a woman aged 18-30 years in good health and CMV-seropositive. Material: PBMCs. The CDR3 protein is CASSLVGVAGETQYF. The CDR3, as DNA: TGCGCCAGCAGCTTGGTCGGGGTAGCGGGGGAGACCCAGTACTTC.